This TCR beta chain was documented in a study of response to subunit inactivated influenza vaccine. General study results and limits: The authors put forward the suggestion that each seasonal influenza vaccination may bring in only a limited number of new T cells.

Germline V gives CDR1 SGHRS, CDR2 YFSETQ. J lost 7 bases, V lost 4 bases, and 10 bases had no gene match. The CDR3 consists of 14 residues. TCRdb independently ran MiXCR on the RT-PCR reads; one entry per CDR3 protein. The sample includes about 500,000 distinct CDR3 sequences, roughly 7.6% seen only once; the top ten take around 13%. This clonotype turned up a few times. Antigen specificity is unknown. This TCR came from a man between 50 and 75 years old who received an inactivated influenza vaccine. J is TRBJ2-7 and V is TRBV5-1; 8 positions match TRBD1. The sequencing used PBMCs from blood, collected around 2 years after vaccination. The CDR3 is CASSPGTGHIEQYF. The CDR3 DNA reads as TGCGCCAGCAGCCCCGGGACAGGACATATAGAGCAGTACTTC.